The subject of this entry is one T cell receptor (beta chain). Its antigen is unknown. This sample is part of a study of cytomegalovirus exposure and HLA in healthy donors. Findings and caveats of the study: TCR beta V segments were, for the most part, productive about 87% or about 30% of the time in an earlier analysis. As a later analysis showed, several of the most significant clusters appeared to be linked to common viral pathogens.

The PCR used 60 Vbeta and 13 Jbeta primers. Profiled with immunoSEQ multiplex PCR; TCRdb holds only in-frame clones, not every one. The sample carries about 200,000 clones, 65% to 85% recorded once. This CDR3 has 16 amino acids. Germline CDR1 MNHNS, CDR2 SASEGT. The junction had 15 bases not matched to a gene; V was cut back by 3 bases and J by 14 bases. This TCR was recovered from a boy between 2 and 10 years old in good health and CMV-seronegative. Sequenced: PBMCs. The rearrangement joins TRBV6-1 to TRBJ2-3; the match to TRBD2 covers 12 bases. In nucleotides, the CDR3 is TGTGCCAGCAGTGATCGGACTAGCGGGGCGCCGGTCGCGGGGTATTTT. It codes for CASSDRTSGAPVAGYF.